A single sample gave rise to the 23 T cell receptor beta chains below, sequenced in a study of blood T cell repertoires in COVID-19. Clones were read by immunoSEQ multiplex PCR, and TCRdb kept only the in-frame ones, dropping some. The table includes approximately 140,000 clones, around 89% detected once. The sample was PBMCs or T cells enriched from blood (not recorded which). The receptors shown here come from a woman aged 30 to 39 with acute COVID-19.

This chain links TRBV7-9 with TRBJ1-4; the D gene is possibly TRBD1 (6 bases). This CDR3 spans 17 amino acids. V lost 5 bases, J lost 5 bases, and 21 bases lay in between. Germline V CDR1 and CDR2: SEHNR, FQNEAQ (reference sequence). The CDR3 bases are TGTGCCAGCAGCGTAACGGCAAATACAGGGTTCAATGAAAAACTGTTTTTT. This translates into CASSVTANTGFNEKLFF.

For the CDR3, the DNA is TGTGCCAGCAGTTTCAGGGGAAGAGCTTTCTTT. This translates into CASSFRGRAFF. The genes are TRBV28 and TRBJ1-1; a weak D match, TRBD1 (6 bases). Germline assignment: CDR1 MDHEN and CDR2 SYDVKM. V lost 3 bases to trimming and J lost 10 bases, with 9 bases between them. This CDR3 spans 11 amino acids. The entire variable domain, with the rest obtained from reference TRBV28 and TRBJ1-1, is as follows: DVKVTQSSRYLVKRTGEKVFLECVQDMDHENMFWYRQDPGLGLRLIYFSYDVKMKEKGDIPEGYSVSREKKERFSLILESASTNQTSMYLCASSFRGRAFFGQGTRLTVV.

This clone has only a few counts. This sequence joins TRBV7-2 and TRBJ1-5; weak D call: TRBD1 (5 bases). The CDR3 has 14 residues. The germline CDR1 and CDR2 sequences are SGHTA and FQGNSA. V dropped 4 bases and J dropped 4 bases, with 11 bases sitting between them. The CDR3 reads CASSSPGPNQPQHF. CDR3 nucleotide sequence: TGTGCCAGCAGCTCTCCAGGGCCAAATCAGCCCCAGCATTTT. Full variable domain (rest looked up from reference TRBV7-2 and TRBJ1-5): GAGVSQSPSNKVTEKGKDVELRCDPISGHTALYWYRQSLGQGLEFLIYFQGNSAPDKSGLPSDRFSAERTGGSVSTLTIQRTQQEDSAVYLCASSSPGPNQPQHFGDGTRLSIL.

The CDR3 sequence is CASSFQKTGGNYGYTF. DNA for the CDR3: TGTGCCAGCAGTTTCCAGAAGACAGGGGGTAACTATGGCTACACCTTC. This chain links TRBV28 with TRBJ1-2; TRBD1 matches at 9 bases. V gave up 3 bases and J gave up 1 base; unmatched junction bases: 6. Germline CDR1 reads MDHEN; CDR2 reads SYDVKM. The CDR3 loop spans 16 amino acids.

V and J are TRBV28 and TRBJ2-5; 8 positions match TRBD1. The CDR3 is made up of 15 amino acids. Per the germline V gene, CDR1 is MDHEN and CDR2 is SYDVKM. After removal of 6 bases from V and 5 bases from J, the junction contained 11 bases not matched to a gene. This chain's CDR3 is CASSTPTGGGETQYF. The CDR3 nucleotides read TGTGCCAGCAGCACGCCTACAGGGGGTGGGGAGACCCAGTACTTC.

This clone has more than one count but fewer than ten. V is TRBV30 and J is TRBJ1-6; D possibly corresponds to TRBD1 (6 bases). Trimming took 3 bases from V and 5 from J, leaving 17 bases between them. This CDR3 has 16 amino acids. Germline V CDR1 and CDR2: GTSNPN, SVGIG (reference sequence). The CDR3 coding sequence is TGTGCCTGGAGGGGATCAGGGGCGAGGGATAATTCACCCCTCCACTTT. It is translated as CAWRGSGARDNSPLHF.

The chain carries TRBV18 and TRBJ1-3; D is uncertain. The CDR3 loop spans 15 amino acids. The V end lost 1 base, the J end lost 0 bases, and 7 bases lay between the germline ends. Germline values: CDR1 KGHSH, CDR2 LQKENI. The CDR3 loop reads CASSPLSISGNTIYF. For the CDR3, the DNA is TGTGCCAGCTCACCACTGTCAATCTCTGGAAACACCATATATTTT.

This clone was seen only once. The chain has TRBV27 and TRBJ2-7; 8 bases agree with TRBD1. CDR1 and CDR2 (germline): MNHEY, SMNVEV (reference sequence). V trimming: 6 bases; J trimming: 4 bases; junction bases outside the gene matches: 5. The CDR3 runs to 13 residues. The chain's CDR3 is CASRYRGSYEQYF. CDR3 bases: TGTGCCAGCAGGTACAGGGGGTCGTACGAGCAGTACTTC.

The chain employs TRBV2 and TRBJ1-5, with TRBD1 identical over 7 bases. V lost 1 base to trimming and J lost 3 bases; unmatched junction nucleotides: 9. The length of the CDR3 is 17 residues. Germline lookup yields CDR1 SNHLY and CDR2 FYNNEI. CDR3: CASSEGVGTAYNQPQHF. The CDR3 coding sequence is TGTGCCAGCAGTGAAGGGGTCGGGACAGCCTACAATCAGCCCCAGCATTTT.

J is TRBJ1-2 and V is TRBV19, with D maybe TRBD1 (5 bases). The CDR3 contains 14 residues. V was cut by 9 bases and J by 8 bases, with 22 bases left in between. CDR1 and CDR2 (germline): LNHDA, SQIVND (reference sequence). CDR3 bases: TGTGCCAGCCATAACCCCAGGGTTATCGAAGGCTACACCTTC. This gives the protein CASHNPRVIEGYTF.

This clone was observed a handful of times. This sample includes further DNA sequences coding for the same CDR3. The V and J genes are TRBV4-3 and TRBJ2-1; 7 positions match TRBD2. The trim removed 1 base at V and 3 bases at J, leaving 3 bases unmatched. Germline values: CDR1 LGHNA, CDR2 YSLEER. The CDR3 is made up of 15 amino acids. The CDR3 loop is CASSQGLADYNEQFF. In nucleotides, the CDR3 is TGCGCCAGCAGCCAAGGTCTAGCGGACTACAATGAGCAGTTCTTC.

This chain uses TRBV10-3 with TRBJ2-3; 8 bases are a match to TRBD1. V was clipped by 10 bases and J by 4 bases; unmatched bases: 10. This CDR3 is 14 amino acids long. Per the germline V gene, CDR1 is ENHRY and CDR2 is SYGVKD. The DNA for the CDR3 is TGTGCCACCGCGGACAGGGCGGTCGCAGATACGCAGTATTTT. Residues: CATADRAVADTQYF.

This chain links TRBV28 with TRBJ1-1; TRBD1 matches at 11 bases. The germline gives CDR1 MDHEN, CDR2 SYDVKM. This CDR3 is 17 amino acids long. Trimming removed 5 bases from V and 0 bases from J; junction bases left unmatched: 8. This CDR3 reads CASSPPWTGGLNTEAFF. CDR3 in DNA: TGTGCCAGCAGTCCCCCCTGGACAGGGGGCTTGAACACTGAAGCTTTCTTT.

The chain combines TRBV7-8 with TRBJ2-1; D perhaps matches TRBD1 (5 bases). Deletions cut 4 bases from V and 7 bases from J, with 17 bases between. Germline CDR1 is SGHVS and CDR2 is FQNEAQ. The CDR3 contains 15 residues. The CDR3 region is CASSSKDKPWNEQFF. CDR3 DNA sequence: TGTGCCAGCAGCTCTAAGGACAAGCCTTGGAATGAGCAGTTCTTC.

V and J are TRBV11-2 and TRBJ2-7; 7 bases align to TRBD1. Germline V CDR1 and CDR2: SGHAT, FQNNGV. The CDR3 runs 14 residues. With 5 bases clipped from V and 3 bases from J, the junction kept 7 bases outside the gene matches. The CDR3 bases are TGTGCCAGCAGCCCCAACGCAGGGGGCTACGAGCAGTACTTC. Protein sequence: CASSPNAGGYEQYF.

This clone was seen a handful of times. This chain connects TRBV7-2 to TRBJ1-1; 7 bases agree with TRBD1. Germline V gene data show CDR1 as SGHTA and CDR2 as FQGNSA. This CDR3 comprises 15 residues. J was trimmed by 4 bases and V by 1 base; bases with no gene match: 6. The CDR3 DNA follows: TGTGCCAGCAGCTTAGGGCAGGGGGGTAGCACTGAAGCTTTCTTT. This encodes CASSLGQGGSTEAFF. Variable domain in full (rest from reference TRBV7-2 and TRBJ1-1): GAGVSQSPSNKVTEKGKDVELRCDPISGHTALYWYRQSLGQGLEFLIYFQGNSAPDKSGLPSDRFSAERTGGSVSTLTIQRTQQEDSAVYLCASSLGQGGSTEAFFGQGTRLTVV.

This rearrangement joins TRBV11-2 to TRBJ2-5; weak D call: TRBD2 (5 bases). This CDR3 contains 14 residues. Germline lookup yields CDR1 SGHAT and CDR2 FQNNGV. V lost 3 bases and J 0 bases, leaving 8 bases between the germline ends. This CDR3 is CASSFSGNQETQYF. CDR3 bases: TGTGCCAGCAGCTTTTCCGGGAACCAAGAGACCCAGTACTTC. The full variable domain, rest sourced from reference TRBV11-2 and TRBJ2-5, is EAGVAQSPRYKIIEKRQSVAFWCNPISGHATLYWYQQILGQGPKLLIQFQNNGVVDDSQLPKDRFSAERLKGVDSTLKIQPAKLEDSAVYLCASSFSGNQETQYFGPGTRLLVL.

V gene TRBV27 combines with J gene TRBJ1-2; D ambiguous. This CDR3 comprises 14 residues. The germline V gene has CDR1 MNHEY and CDR2 SMNVEV (reference sequence). The V and J ends lost 0 bases and 7 bases respectively, with 12 bases between them. In DNA, the CDR3 is TGTGCCAGCAGTTTATCGTCTTGGGAGGGTGGCTACACCTTC. The encoded protein is CASSLSSWEGGYTF.

V is TRBV5-5 and J is TRBJ2-7, with 10 bases lining up with TRBD2. This CDR3 is 15 amino acids long. Germline-derived CDR1 and CDR2 are SGHKS and YYEKEE (reference sequence). Trimming cost V 2 bases and J 4 bases; bases outside gene matches: 6. This CDR3 is CASSLSATSGYEQYF. The DNA of the CDR3 is TGTGCCAGCAGCTTATCCGCGACTAGCGGGTACGAGCAGTACTTC.

The CDR3 DNA is TGTGCCAGCAGCTATATTAGCGGGAGTGAGACCCAGTACTTC. The encoded protein is CASSYISGSETQYF. The rearrangement links TRBV28 to TRBJ2-5; 9 nucleotides line up with TRBD2. Germline CDR1 is MDHEN and CDR2 is SYDVKM. The CDR3 has 14 residues. The J segment lost 5 bases and the V segment lost 6 bases, leaving 7 bases of the junction unmatched.

The J gene is TRBJ1-2, the V gene TRBV28; perhaps TRBD1 as D (6 bases). CDR3 length: 13 amino acids. Between the trimmed V and J ends, which lost 7 bases and 5 bases, there was a span of 14 bases. Germline values: CDR1 MDHEN, CDR2 SYDVKM. CDR3 bases: TGTGCCAGCATCGACAGGAGAACTTATGGCTACACCTTC. This sequence encodes CASIDRRTYGYTF.

This chain joins TRBV24-1 and TRBJ2-3; 11 bases map to TRBD1. This CDR3 spans 15 amino acids. CDR1 and CDR2 from the germline V gene are KGHDR and SFDVKD. J lost 9 bases, V lost 4 bases, and 8 bases had no gene match. The CDR3 loop reads CATSDGTGGIETQYF. Written as DNA, the CDR3 is TGTGCCACCAGTGACGGGACAGGGGGAATTGAGACGCAGTATTTT.

This clone was recorded once. The V and J genes are TRBV6-5 and TRBJ2-3; no clear D. Trimming shortened V by 5 bases and J by 3 bases, and 9 bases separated the two germline ends. In germline, CDR1 is MNHEY, CDR2 SVGAGI. CDR3 length: 13 amino acids. CDR3 bases: TGTGCCAGCAGTAAATCGGAGACAGATACGCAGTATTTT. Protein: CASSKSETDTQYF.